This TCR beta chain was sequenced for a study of CD8 T cells in ankylosing spondylitis. Study-wide points: For ankylosing spondylitis blood, a TCR beta motif of 7 or 8 highly homologous variants appeared characteristic.

TCRdb re-analysed the 5' RACE reads in MiXCR, keeping a single row per CDR3 protein. Of a few hundred thousand distinct CDR3 sequences listed, approximately 20% are singletons. Turning to this clonotype: The antigen is unknown.

Sequencing was performed on blood, either unsorted or a sorted T cell fraction (not recorded which). This receptor was obtained from a male donor with ankylosing spondylitis.

The DNA of the CDR3 is TGCGCCAGCAGCTTGGACGGCAGTTGGACGCTCGAGCAGTACTTC. As protein: CASSLDGSWTLEQYF. The rearrangement uses TRBV5-1 and TRBJ2-7; unclear D gene. Per germline, CDR1 SGHRS and CDR2 YFSETQ. V was clipped by 0 bases and J by 6 bases, with 16 bases between them. The CDR3 has 15 residues.